The 27 T cell receptor beta chains listed next were all sequenced from one sample in a study of CD4 T cell repertoires in COVID-19. Sequencing was done directly on freshly isolated, uncultured memory T cells. Libraries were prepared by immunoSEQ multiplex PCR; TCRdb keeps only in-frame clonotypes and omits some of them. The top ten hold about 0.7% of the sample, which has more than 20,000 clones, about 93% seen once. This specimen was circulating follicular helper CD4+ T cells (cTfh) from blood, taken before the COVID-19 pandemic. Receptors were obtained from a human donor who had COVID-19.

The chain joins TRBV27 to TRBJ1-6; possible D gene TRBD1, 6 bases. Looked up from germline, CDR1 is MNHEY and CDR2 is SMNVEV (reference sequence). This CDR3 is built from 17 residues. V shed 5 bases and J shed 7 bases, with 21 bases lying between them. CDR3 amino acids: CASSPGQTTNLNSPLHF. The CDR3 DNA is TGTGCCAGCAGTCCAGGACAGACGACAAACTTAAATTCACCCCTCCACTTT.

The genes are TRBV6-1 and TRBJ1-1, with TRBD1 matching 9 bases. The CDR3 sequence is 14 residues long. Germline lookup yields CDR1 MNHNS and CDR2 SASEGT. V lost 4 bases and J lost 5; bases outside the gene matches: 5. The CDR3 DNA reads as TGTGCCAGCAGTGCCGGGACAGGGAGGACTGAAGCTTTCTTT. Translated: CASSAGTGRTEAFF.

The chain couples TRBV27 to TRBJ1-1; 7 nucleotides agree with TRBD1. Losses at the gene ends were 4 bases for V and 2 bases for J; bases not matched to a gene: 10. Germline V gives CDR1 MNHEY, CDR2 SMNVEV (reference sequence). The CDR3 totals 16 residues. The CDR3 DNA sequence: TGTGCCAGCAGTTCTTCCGGGACAGTGATTAACACTGAAGCTTTCTTT. Translated, it gives CASSSSGTVINTEAFF.

J is TRBJ2-1 and V is TRBV10-1, with D perhaps TRBD2 (6 bases). The CDR3 runs to 16 residues. V lost 0 bases and J 3 bases, leaving 12 bases between the germline ends. CDR1 is WNHNN and CDR2 is SYGVQD in the germline V gene (reference sequence). The CDR3: CASSESGMGGYNEQFF. Here the CDR3 DNA reads TGCGCCAGCAGTGAGTCTGGGATGGGGGGCTACAATGAGCAGTTCTTC.

A single count supports this clone. The V gene is TRBV11-3, the J gene TRBJ2-3, with 7 nucleotides matching TRBD2. The trim removed 3 bases at V and 6 bases at J, leaving 6 bases unmatched. Germline assignment: CDR1 SGHNT and CDR2 YENEEA. The CDR3 length is 14 residues. The DNA for the CDR3 is TGTGCCAGCAGCTTCGGACTAGAGGGGGATACGCAGTATTTT. It yields the protein CASSFGLEGDTQYF.

CDR3 bases: TGTGCCAGCAGTTACGGGACAGGGACGGGGGAGCAGTACTTC. It specifies CASSYGTGTGEQYF. The rearrangement links TRBV6-5 to TRBJ2-7; 9 bases align to TRBD1. CDR1 is MNHEY, CDR2 SVGAGI, per germline. The CDR3 loop spans 14 amino acids. J lost 7 bases, V lost 2 bases, and 6 bases had no gene match.

The chain carries TRBV6-5 and TRBJ2-6; possibly TRBD1 for D (6 bases). The germline V gene has CDR1 MNHEY and CDR2 SVGAGI. The V gene lost 6 bases and the J gene lost 4 bases, with 13 bases spanning the gap. The CDR3 has 15 amino acids. The CDR3 sequence is CASRLTGPGANVLTF. CDR3 coding DNA: TGTGCCAGCAGGTTGACAGGTCCAGGGGCCAACGTCCTGACTTTC.

The V call is TRBV6-1, the J call TRBJ2-3; D uncertain. The germline V gene has CDR1 MNHNS and CDR2 SASEGT. Between the trimmed V and J ends, which lost 5 bases and 3 bases, there was a span of 6 bases. This CDR3 comprises 12 residues. The CDR3 region is CASSPQTDTQYF. CDR3 nucleotide sequence: TGTGCCAGCAGTCCTCAGACAGATACGCAGTATTTT.

This sequence joins TRBV29-1 and TRBJ2-5; D uncertain. Trimming shortened V by 5 bases and J by 1 base, and 14 bases separated the two germline ends. This CDR3 has 14 residues. From germline, CDR1 is SQVTM and CDR2 ANQGSEA. DNA of the CDR3: TGCAGCGTTAGAGAAACCCCTTCCCAAGAGACCCAGTACTTC. Its protein is CSVRETPSQETQYF.

The gene calls are TRBV5-4 and TRBJ1-2, with TRBD1 matching 9 bases. Germline assignment: CDR1 SGHNT and CDR2 YYREEE (reference sequence). The CDR3 covers 13 residues. J was trimmed by 3 bases and V by 3 bases; bases with no gene match: 0. The CDR3 region is CASSWDRDYGYTF. The CDR3 DNA reads TGTGCCAGCAGCTGGGACAGGGACTATGGCTACACCTTC.

This clone was counted a few times. The V gene is TRBV5-1, the J gene TRBJ2-7; 7 nucleotides align to TRBD1. Germline V CDR1 and CDR2: SGHRS, YFSETQ. This CDR3 is built from 15 residues. V lost 0 bases to trimming and J lost 6 bases; unmatched junction nucleotides: 9. CDR3 sequence (DNA): TGCGCCAGCAGCTTGGAGGGGGCGGATGCCTCCGAGCAGTACTTC. Protein sequence: CASSLEGADASEQYF.

This chain uses TRBV27 with TRBJ1-5; TRBD1 matches 7 bases. This CDR3 spans 13 amino acids. V was clipped by 5 bases and J by 5 bases; unmatched bases: 3. Germline assignment: CDR1 MNHEY and CDR2 SMNVEV (reference sequence). The CDR3 region is CASSRGGDQPQHF. The CDR3 DNA sequence: TGTGCCAGCAGTCGAGGGGGCGATCAGCCCCAGCATTTT.

This clone has more than one count but fewer than ten. The CDR3 end shows no conserved phenylalanine or tryptophan, and so a read error is likely. The chain joins TRBV11-3 to TRBJ2-7; 7 bases line up with TRBD1. Germline CDR1 and CDR2: SGHNT and YENEEA. J gave up 6 bases and V 5 bases, and 4 bases lay outside the gene matches. CDR3 length equals 12 residues. CDR3 coding DNA: TGTGCCAGCAGCCCGTCAGGGGGCGAGCAGTACCTC. This codes for CASSPSGGEQYL.

In nucleotides, the CDR3 is TGTGCCAGCAGTGTAGAGGCAGGGGAGCGAAACACCATATATTTT. Its protein product is CASSVEAGERNTIYF. V gene TRBV2 combines with J gene TRBJ1-3; tentative D call: TRBD1 (6 bases). There are 15 residues in the CDR3. Germline V lookup: CDR1 SNHLY, CDR2 FYNNEI. Trimming took off 4 bases at V and 5 bases at J, with 15 bases between the two ends.

This clone was observed a few times. This chain links TRBV19 with TRBJ2-1; the match to TRBD1 covers 7 bases. Losses at the gene ends were 8 bases for V and 9 bases for J; bases not matched to a gene: 7. This CDR3 spans 12 amino acids. The germline gives CDR1 LNHDA, CDR2 SQIVND (reference sequence). Here the CDR3 DNA reads TGTGCCAGTGGGACAGCGGCGAGTGAGCAGTTCTTC. This sequence encodes CASGTAASEQFF.

The rearrangement uses TRBV30 and TRBJ1-4; tentative D call: TRBD1 (6 bases). V lost 0 bases to trimming and J lost 11 bases, with 22 bases between them. The CDR3 loop spans 16 amino acids. CDR1 and CDR2 (germline): GTSNPN, SVGIG (reference sequence). This CDR3 reads CAWSVGGGEGMRKLFF. CDR3 nucleotide sequence: TGTGCCTGGAGTGTTGGAGGGGGGGAAGGTATGCGGAAACTGTTTTTT.

The chain has TRBV27 and TRBJ2-3; D perhaps matches TRBD1 (6 bases). V lost 2 bases and J 3 bases, leaving 15 bases between the germline ends. There are 16 residues in the CDR3. Germline CDR1 MNHEY, CDR2 SMNVEV (reference sequence). CDR3 loop: CASSLVTGKGTDTQYF. As DNA, the CDR3 is TGTGCCAGCAGTTTAGTCACAGGGAAGGGGACAGATACGCAGTATTTT.

The rearrangement uses TRBV13 and TRBJ2-2, with 13 nucleotides matching TRBD2. The CDR3 covers 18 residues. V shed 1 base, J shed 4 bases, and the junction held 6 bases outside the gene matches. Germline CDR1 and CDR2: PRHDT and FYEKMQ (reference sequence). The CDR3 sequence is CASSLVIGLAGVTGELFF. CDR3 nucleotides: TGTGCCAGCAGCTTAGTGATTGGACTAGCGGGGGTCACCGGGGAGCTGTTTTTT.

The gene calls are TRBV10-2 and TRBJ2-3; weak D call: TRBD1 (6 bases). The V gene lost 6 bases and the J gene lost 7 bases, with 11 bases spanning the gap. Germline lookup yields CDR1 WSHSY and CDR2 SAAADI. CDR3 length: 12 residues. The CDR3 nucleotides are TGCGCCAGCAGGGGACACCTCAATACGCAGTATTTT. Protein: CASRGHLNTQYF.

V is TRBV5-1 and J is TRBJ2-1, with D possibly being TRBD2 (6 bases). The CDR3 spans 15 residues. V was shortened by 4 bases and J by 5 bases, with 16 bases between the two germline ends. Germline CDR1 reads SGHRS; CDR2 reads YFSETQ. The CDR3 DNA follows: TGCGCCAGCAGCCAGGTGTTCGGGGAGGACAATGAGCAGTTCTTC. Encoded protein: CASSQVFGEDNEQFF.

The V call is TRBV5-6, the J call TRBJ2-2; possible D gene TRBD1, 6 bases. In germline, CDR1 is SGHDT, CDR2 YYEEEE. The ends were cut back, 3 bases at V and 1 base at J, with 7 bases in the middle. This CDR3 is built from 14 residues. The CDR3: CASSWGQNTGELFF. CDR3 nucleotide sequence: TGTGCCAGCAGCTGGGGGCAGAACACCGGGGAGCTGTTTTTT.

This clone has more than one count but fewer than ten. This chain uses TRBV10-1 with TRBJ2-7; D unclear. Per the germline V gene, CDR1 is WNHNN and CDR2 is SYGVQD (reference sequence). Trimming cost V 0 bases and J 6 bases, with 15 bases left between them. The CDR3 is made up of 15 amino acids. CDR3 in amino acids: CASSESFSPGGEQYF. The CDR3 DNA is TGCGCCAGCAGTGAGTCGTTTTCCCCCGGTGGCGAGCAGTACTTC.

The rearrangement links TRBV12-1 to TRBJ1-5. TRBV12-1 is a pseudogene segment. The CDR3 has 15 residues. CDR3 DNA: TGTGCCAGCAGCTACGGGAGAGAGAGCAATCAGCCCCAGCATTTT. Translation gives CASSYGRESNQPQHF.

The rearrangement joins TRBV4-1 to TRBJ2-3; D is perhaps TRBD1 (6 bases). Germline V CDR1 and CDR2: MGHRA, YSYEKL. The V end lost 2 bases, the J end lost 0 bases, and 9 bases lay between the germline ends. This CDR3 region has 15 residues. CDR3 protein: CASSQFGQSTDTQYF. The CDR3 DNA reads TGCGCCAGCAGCCAATTCGGACAGAGCACAGATACGCAGTATTTT.

Note on this clone: At one of its ends the junction is not consistent with the germline gene, which may arise from a read error. Other nucleotide sequences in the sample specify the same CDR3. The chain links TRBV11-2 to TRBJ1-6; D is unclear. CDR3 length: 13 residues. Germline V gene lookup returns CDR1 SGHAT and CDR2 FQNNGV. CDR3 protein: CASSSLRNSPLHF. In DNA form, the CDR3 reads TGTGCCAGCAGCTCCCTAAGAAATTCCCCCCTCCACTTT.

The V gene is TRBV7-9, the J gene TRBJ2-7; TRBD1 is a possible D gene (6 bases). This CDR3 comprises 12 residues. In germline, CDR1 is SEHNR, CDR2 FQNEAQ (reference sequence). Trimming removed 2 bases at V and 6 bases at J, with 8 bases between. CDR3: CASSLQGGEQYF. Written as DNA, the CDR3 is TGTGCCAGCAGCTTACAAGGGGGCGAGCAGTACTTC.

The chain's CDR3 is CASRPRLAGGADTQYF. CDR3 in DNA: TGTGCCAGCAGACCCAGACTAGCGGGAGGTGCAGATACGCAGTATTTT. V usage is TRBV28 and J usage is TRBJ2-3; 13 nucleotides line up with TRBD2. The CDR3 loop spans 16 amino acids. The V gene end was trimmed by 6 bases and the J gene end by 4 bases; junction bases not matched to a gene: 7. Germline V gene sequence: CDR1 MDHEN, CDR2 SYDVKM. Drawing the rest from reference TRBV28 and TRBJ2-3, the complete variable domain is DVKVTQSSRYLVKRTGEKVFLECVQDMDHENMFWYRQDPGLGLRLIYFSYDVKMKEKGDIPEGYSVSREKKERFSLILESASTNQTSMYLCASRPRLAGGADTQYFGPGTRLTVL.